The 8 T cell receptor beta chains given below trace back to one sample, sequenced in a study of T cell responses to AZD1222 COVID-19 vaccine. Sequenced by immunoSEQ multiplex PCR; TCRdb stores in-frame clones only, minus some. The sample has more than 85,000 clones, over 75% seen once. The sequencing used peripheral blood, collected on day 0 of MenACWY control vaccination. The receptors derive from an adult in good health.

The CDR3 loop reads CSVVQGPYEQYF. The CDR3 DNA follows: TGCAGCGTTGTACAGGGTCCGTACGAGCAGTACTTC. The V gene is TRBV29-1, the J gene TRBJ2-7; D might be TRBD1 (6 bases). The CDR3 totals 12 residues. V was pared by 4 bases and J by 4 bases, with 11 bases between. CDR1 is SQVTM and CDR2 is ANQGSEA in the germline V gene.

This clone was recorded only once. The genes are TRBV27 and TRBJ1-4, with TRBD1 as a possible D gene (5 bases). The germline gives CDR1 MNHEY, CDR2 SMNVEV (reference sequence). This CDR3 region has 18 residues. V lost 5 bases and J 0 bases, leaving 19 bases between the germline ends. The CDR3 DNA is TGTGCCAGCAGTCGGACACCACCGGCTTCCCCAACTAATGAAAAACTGTTTTTT. Its translation: CASSRTPPASPTNEKLFF.

For this clone: The sample has other DNA sequences that encode this CDR3 too. CDR3 sequence reads: CASSQGLNQETQYF. CDR3 bases: TGCGCCAGCAGCCAAGGACTGAACCAAGAGACCCAGTACTTC. The chain employs TRBV4-1 and TRBJ2-5; D not certain. The CDR3 loop spans 14 amino acids. The V end was cut by 1 base, the J end by 0 bases, with 6 bases between. Germline CDR1 is MGHRA and CDR2 is YSYEKL.

The chain is built from TRBV9 and TRBJ1-3; D gene uncertain. The CDR3 sequence is 17 residues long. Trimming removed 0 bases at V and 0 bases at J, with 13 bases between. Germline V gene data show CDR1 as SGDLS and CDR2 as YYNGEE. The CDR3 spells CASSVAGTWYSGNTIYF. The CDR3 DNA reads as TGTGCCAGCAGCGTAGCCGGAACGTGGTACTCTGGAAACACCATATATTTT.

The DNA of the CDR3 is TGTGCCAGCAGCACGCCGGGACAACGGGGCTACACCTTC. Protein product: CASSTPGQRGYTF. The gene calls are TRBV7-2 and TRBJ1-2; perhaps TRBD1 as D (6 bases). Between the trimmed V and J ends, which lost 5 bases and 8 bases, there was a span of 15 bases. CDR3 length: 13 amino acids. Per germline, CDR1 SGHTA and CDR2 FQGNSA.

The J gene is TRBJ1-4, the V gene TRBV11-1, with D hard to call. The germline V and J ends were trimmed by 4 bases and 0 bases, with 6 bases remaining between them. The CDR3 is 14 residues long. Germline V CDR1 and CDR2: SGHAT, FQDESV (reference sequence). CDR3 amino acids: CASSSVATNEKLFF. Here the CDR3 DNA reads TGTGCCAGCAGCTCGGTGGCAACTAATGAAAAACTGTTTTTT.

The chain recombines TRBV4-2 with TRBJ1-5; unclear D gene. CDR3 length: 17 amino acids. Trimming pared 0 bases from V and 4 bases from J, leaving 16 bases between. Germline V CDR1 and CDR2: LGHNA, YNFKEQ. The CDR3 region has the DNA TGTGCCAGCAGCCAAGATTCCCCACAGAGACCTAATCAGCCCCAGCATTTT. Its protein product is CASSQDSPQRPNQPQHF.

The chain is built from TRBV19 and TRBJ2-7; tentatively, D is TRBD2 (6 bases). The CDR3 has 16 amino acids. Trimming removed 4 bases at V and 1 base at J, with 17 bases between. Germline V gene lookup returns CDR1 LNHDA and CDR2 SQIVND (reference sequence). In DNA form, the CDR3 reads TGTGCCAGTAGTACCGTGAATAGGGCGGGATCCTACGAGCAGTACTTC. Translated: CASSTVNRAGSYEQYF.